The text below deals with one T cell receptor (beta chain). This entry comes from a study of shared T cell receptors in the human thymus. Germline V gene sequence: CDR1 SGHDN, CDR2 FVKESK. The CDR3 totals 13 residues. The V gene end was trimmed by 3 bases and the J gene end by 3 bases; junction bases not matched to a gene: 2. Method: immunoSEQ multiplex PCR; TCRdb's copy keeps in-frame clones and lacks some. The sample includes roughly 560,000 clones, 70% to 80% of them seen just once. The same sample was also used in a study of human thymus T cells. Turning to that study: Finnish infants who were healthy and having corrective surgery for congenital heart defects made up the donors. Resections removed during corrective heart surgery provided the thymus tissue used. Apparent skewing of V and J gene usage characterized both thymic and blood repertoires. Related studies found that unrelated individuals share highly overlapping thymic repertoires.

Sequenced material: thymocytes. The clonotype comes from a boy under two years old with a congenital heart defect. The chain links TRBV14 to TRBJ2-7, with 7 bases fitting TRBD2. This CDR3 is CASSHPSGYEQYF. The CDR3 DNA sequence: TGTGCCAGCAGCCACCCTAGCGGCTACGAGCAGTACTTC.